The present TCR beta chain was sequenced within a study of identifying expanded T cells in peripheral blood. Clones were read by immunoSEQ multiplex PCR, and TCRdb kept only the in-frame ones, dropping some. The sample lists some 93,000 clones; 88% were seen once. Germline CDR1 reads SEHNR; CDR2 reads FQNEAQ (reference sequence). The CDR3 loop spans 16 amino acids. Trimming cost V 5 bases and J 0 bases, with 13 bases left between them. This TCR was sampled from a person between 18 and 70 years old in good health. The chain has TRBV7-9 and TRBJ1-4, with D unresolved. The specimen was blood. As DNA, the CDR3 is TGTGCCAGCAGCCCCCTGGGAACTGCAACTAATGAAAAACTGTTTTTT. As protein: CASSPLGTATNEKLFF. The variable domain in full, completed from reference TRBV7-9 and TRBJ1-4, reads DTGVSQNPRHKITKRGQNVTFRCDPISEHNRLYWYRQTLGQGPEFLTYFQNEAQLEKSRLLSDRFSAERPKGSFSTLEIQRTEQGDSAMYLCASSPLGTATNEKLFFGSGTQLSVL.